This T cell receptor (beta chain) was identified in a study of blood T cell repertoires in COVID-19. Trimming pared 6 bases from V and 9 bases from J, leaving 24 bases between. The CDR3 runs to 17 residues. CDR1 SNHLY and CDR2 FYNNEI come from the germline V gene. Original processing methods: Estimates of nucleated cell counts were drawn from the amplification of reference gene primers. Sequencing was performed with immunoSEQ multiplex PCR; in TCRdb, only in-frame clones are kept and a portion is missing. Clonal size and the V and J genes are those of that table, whereas D and trimming came from the DNA. The table shows approximately 250,000 clones, with 84% occurring only once.

V usage is TRBV2 and J usage is TRBJ1-6; D may be TRBD1 (5 bases). The receptor was derived from a woman in her thirties or forties who had recovered from COVID-19. Sequenced material: peripheral blood. The CDR3 protein is CASSPQVTATVGSPLHF. The CDR3 nucleotides are TGTGCCAGCAGCCCCCAGGTGACAGCGACTGTTGGTTCACCCCTCCACTTT.